Listed here are 10 T cell receptor beta chains from one sample, sequenced in a study of post-analysis software for immune sequencing data (dated by TCRdb to between 2014 and 2017). Beyond this particular receptor, the publication reports: Significantly higher frequencies in patients than in controls were found for about five TRBV segments, including TRBV5-6, TRBV5-1 and TRBV20-1.

What these receptors recognize is not known. Libraries were constructed by PCR. The sequencer was an Illumina HiSeq 2500. Unique molecular identifiers were incorporated into TCR beta cDNA libraries to reduce PCR and sequencing biases. TCRdb applied fastp at Q25 and MiXCR to the public reads, then kept only in-frame beta chains. Entries are consolidated by CDR3 protein sequence, retaining the most common genes and DNA. This sample comprises about 400,000 distinct CDR3 sequences, about a third of them detected only once. The ten biggest clones cover about an eighth of the sample. The sample was blood. Receptors were obtained from a girl aged 10 to 17 with multiple sclerosis.

This clonotype showed up just a few times. The rearrangement joins TRBV5-1 to TRBJ2-5, with 10 bases that match TRBD1. Germline CDR1 reads SGHRS; CDR2 reads YFSETQ. V shed 6 bases and J 3 bases; nucleotides not matched to a gene: 8. The CDR3 has 15 amino acids. The CDR3, as DNA: TGCGCCAGCAACTTCTGGACAGGGGGGGAAGAGACCCAGTACTTC. Translation: CASNFWTGGEETQYF.

In its sample, this clonotype was seen many times. V usage is TRBV7-3 and J usage is TRBJ2-1, with TRBD1 matching 7 bases. The V gene end was trimmed by 0 bases and the J gene end by 2 bases; junction bases not matched to a gene: 10. Per the germline V gene, CDR1 is SGHTA and CDR2 is FQGTGA. The CDR3 loop spans 18 amino acids. This CDR3 reads CASSLTPPDRVTYNEQFF. Here the CDR3 DNA reads TGTGCCAGCAGCTTAACTCCCCCCGACAGGGTAACCTACAATGAGCAGTTCTTC.

The chain uses TRBV7-8 and TRBJ2-2, with 9 bases that match TRBD1. V was clipped by 1 base and J by 1 base; unmatched bases: 1. From germline, CDR1 is SGHVS and CDR2 FQNEAQ. The CDR3 consists of 16 residues. In nucleotides, the CDR3 is TGTGCCAGCAGCTTAGAGGGACAGGGGAACACCGGGGAGCTGTTTTTT. Translating it yields CASSLEGQGNTGELFF. Complete variable domain (other parts from reference TRBV7-8 and TRBJ2-2): GAGVSQSPRYKVAKRGQDVALRCDPISGHVSLFWYQQALGQGPEFLTYFQNEAQLDKSGLPSDRFFAERPEGSVSTLKIQRTQQEDSAVYLCASSLEGQGNTGELFFGEGSRLTVL.

V and J are TRBV5-1 and TRBJ2-1; D is tentatively TRBD1 or TRBD2 (6 bases each). The CDR3 covers 15 residues. Germline lookup yields CDR1 SGHRS and CDR2 YFSETQ. Between the trimmed V and J ends, which lost 7 bases and 7 bases, there was a span of 21 bases. For the CDR3, the DNA is TGCGCCAGCCGACCCGGAGGGGGGCCCATTAATGAGCAGTTCTTC. As protein: CASRPGGGPINEQFF.

V gene TRBV7-2 combines with J gene TRBJ1-1; the D gene is possibly TRBD1 (6 bases). V was trimmed by 5 bases and J by 6 bases, leaving 19 bases between them. The CDR3 has 15 amino acids. The V gene's germline CDR1 is SGHTA and CDR2 FQGNSA. The CDR3: CASSPLTGRGAEAFF. The DNA of the CDR3 is TGTGCCAGCAGCCCACTAACAGGGAGAGGGGCTGAAGCTTTCTTT.

This sequence joins TRBV20-1 and TRBJ1-5; D is perhaps TRBD1 (6 bases). CDR1 and CDR2 (germline): DFQATT, SNEGSKA (reference sequence). The CDR3 is 15 residues long. This CDR3 is CRARGDQGYNQPQHF. The DNA of the CDR3 is TGCAGAGCTCGAGGGGATCAGGGGTACAATCAGCCCCAGCATTTT.

This clonotype has more than one count but fewer than ten. The J gene is TRBJ1-5, the V gene TRBV9; D might be TRBD1 (6 bases). CDR1 is SGDLS, CDR2 YYNGEE, per germline. With 3 bases removed from V and 9 bases from J, the gap between germline ends came to 19 bases. CDR3 length equals 15 residues. The CDR3 sequence: CASSEGGASHGPQHF. In DNA, the CDR3 is TGTGCCAGCAGCGAGGGGGGGGCCAGTCACGGGCCCCAGCATTTT.

This clonotype was seen ten or more times. The chain is built from TRBV29-1 and TRBJ2-1, with unresolved D. The CDR3 runs to 14 residues. Trimming pared 3 bases from V and 6 bases from J, leaving 15 bases between. Germline V gives CDR1 SQVTM, CDR2 ANQGSEA. The chain's CDR3 is CSVEPLGTRNEQFF. The CDR3 DNA is TGCAGCGTTGAGCCCCTCGGAACCCGCAATGAGCAGTTCTTC.

The chain employs TRBV20-1 and TRBJ1-5; the D gene is possibly TRBD1 (5 bases). This CDR3 has 13 residues. Germline V gene data show CDR1 as DFQATT and CDR2 as SNEGSKA (reference sequence). V lost 4 bases and J 5 bases, leaving 12 bases between the germline ends. The CDR3 spells CSATGEGDQPQHF. CDR3 in DNA: TGCAGTGCTACGGGGGAAGGTGATCAGCCCCAGCATTTT.

V and J are TRBV6-5 and TRBJ2-1; D not resolved. Germline-derived CDR1 and CDR2 are MNHEY and SVGAGI. The CDR3 is made up of 13 amino acids. V lost 2 bases, J lost 8 bases, and 10 bases lay in between. The CDR3 DNA reads as TGTGCCAGCAGTTACCTTCCCGTGGATGAGCAGTTCTTC. The encoded protein is CASSYLPVDEQFF.